This paragraph reports one T cell receptor beta chain. Per the authors' pipeline: Scientists estimated how many nucleated cells there were by amplifying reference gene primers. Measured with immunoSEQ multiplex PCR; TCRdb has only the in-frame clones, and not every one. The V and J calls and clone size were taken over from that table, and D and trimming were inferred from the DNA. The sample has fewer than 130,000 clones; 76% are singletons. The CDR3 is 17 amino acids. Losses at the gene ends were 1 base for V and 2 bases for J; bases not matched to a gene: 8. Germline CDR1 SGHVS, CDR2 FQNEAQ. The sample belongs to a study of blood T cell repertoires in COVID-19. Study-level information: Acute-phase and convalescent COVID-19 samples originated in the United States, Italy and Spain. T cells, B-cell-depleted T cells, or PBMCs supplied cDNA or gDNA.

Specimen: peripheral blood. This TCR derives from a woman older than 75 with acute or convalescent COVID-19. The rearrangement joins TRBV7-8 to TRBJ2-5; 9 nucleotides align to TRBD2. The CDR3 DNA follows: TGTGCCAGCAGCTTAGGGGGGGCGGCGGGGGGGCAAGAGACCCAGTACTTC. It translates to CASSLGGAAGGQETQYF.